This T cell receptor (beta chain) comes out of a study of response to subunit inactivated influenza vaccine. Using its own MiXCR run on the RT-PCR reads, TCRdb lists one record per CDR3 protein. The table records 800,000 or so distinct CDR3 sequences, 21% of them present only once. The trim removed 6 bases at V and 4 bases at J, leaving 16 bases unmatched. Per germline, CDR1 SQVTM and CDR2 ANQGSEA. CDR3 length: 17 residues. For this clonotype: What it recognizes is unknown.

General study results and limits: The authors suggested that few new T cells are recruited per seasonal influenza vaccination.

The V gene is TRBV29-1, the J gene TRBJ1-2; 11 positions agree with TRBD1. The sample consisted of PBMCs from blood, taken 5 to 6 days after vaccination. The sequence derives from a man aged 50-60 years who received an inactivated influenza vaccine. The CDR3 is CSVPRGQGAQKFYGYTF. The CDR3 coding sequence is TGCAGCGTACCCCGAGGACAGGGGGCGCAAAAATTCTATGGCTACACCTTC.